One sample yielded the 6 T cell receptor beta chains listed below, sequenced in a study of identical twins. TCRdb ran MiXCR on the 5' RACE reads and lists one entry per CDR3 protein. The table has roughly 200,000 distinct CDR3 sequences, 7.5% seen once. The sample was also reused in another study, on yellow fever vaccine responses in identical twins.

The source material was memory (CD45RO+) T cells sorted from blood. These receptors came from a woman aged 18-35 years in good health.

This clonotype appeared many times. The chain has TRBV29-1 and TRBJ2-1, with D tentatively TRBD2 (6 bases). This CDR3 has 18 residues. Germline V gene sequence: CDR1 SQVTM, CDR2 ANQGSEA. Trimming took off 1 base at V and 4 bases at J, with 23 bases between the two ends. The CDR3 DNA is TGCAGCGTTGAAGCCGAATGGAGGGCGGGATCAATTTACAATGAGCAGTTCTTC. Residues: CSVEAEWRAGSIYNEQFF.

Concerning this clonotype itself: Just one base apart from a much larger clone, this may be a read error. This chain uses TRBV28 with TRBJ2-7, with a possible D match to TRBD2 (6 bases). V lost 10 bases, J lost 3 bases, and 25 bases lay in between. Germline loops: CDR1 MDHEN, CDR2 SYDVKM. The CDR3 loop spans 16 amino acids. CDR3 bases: TGTGCCACGAAACCCCAGGGACTCTCTTCCGGCTACGAGCAGTACTTC. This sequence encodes CATKPQGLSSGYEQYF. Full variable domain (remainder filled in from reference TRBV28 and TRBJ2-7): DVKVTQSSRYLVKRTGEKVFLECVQDMDHENMFWYRQDPGLGLRLIYFSYDVKMKEKGDIPEGYSVSREKKERFSLILESASTNQTSMYLCATKPQGLSSGYEQYFGPGTRLTVT.

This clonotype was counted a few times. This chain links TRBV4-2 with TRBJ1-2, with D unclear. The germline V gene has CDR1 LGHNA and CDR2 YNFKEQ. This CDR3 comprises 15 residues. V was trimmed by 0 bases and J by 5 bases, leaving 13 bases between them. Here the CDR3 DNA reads TGTGCCAGCAGCCAAGAGGTGTTAGCAGAGTATGGCTACACCTTC. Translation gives CASSQEVLAEYGYTF.

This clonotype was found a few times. The CDR3 spells CASSQGAVEGTQYF. CDR3 nucleotides: TGTGCCAGCAGCCAAGGTGCGGTCGAGGGGACGCAGTATTTT. The rearrangement links TRBV3-1 to TRBJ2-3; D possibly matches TRBD1 or TRBD2 (5 bases each). The germline V gene has CDR1 LGHDT and CDR2 YNNKEL (reference sequence). V was cut by 1 base and J by 9 bases, with 14 bases left in between. The CDR3 runs to 14 residues.

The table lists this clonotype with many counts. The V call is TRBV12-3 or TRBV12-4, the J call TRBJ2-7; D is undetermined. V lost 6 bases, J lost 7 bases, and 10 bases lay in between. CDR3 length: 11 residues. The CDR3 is CASSNYAEQYF. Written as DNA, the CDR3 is TGTGCCAGCAGCAATTACGCGGAGCAGTACTTC.

CDR3 sequence (DNA): TGTGCCAGCTCACCTCCGGCTAGCGAGTACGAGCAGTACTTC. Translated: CASSPPASEYEQYF. This chain uses TRBV18 with TRBJ2-7; possibly TRBD2 for D (6 bases). The germline V gene has CDR1 KGHSH and CDR2 LQKENI. The CDR3 runs to 14 residues. Trimming took 3 bases from V and 4 from J, leaving 13 bases between them.